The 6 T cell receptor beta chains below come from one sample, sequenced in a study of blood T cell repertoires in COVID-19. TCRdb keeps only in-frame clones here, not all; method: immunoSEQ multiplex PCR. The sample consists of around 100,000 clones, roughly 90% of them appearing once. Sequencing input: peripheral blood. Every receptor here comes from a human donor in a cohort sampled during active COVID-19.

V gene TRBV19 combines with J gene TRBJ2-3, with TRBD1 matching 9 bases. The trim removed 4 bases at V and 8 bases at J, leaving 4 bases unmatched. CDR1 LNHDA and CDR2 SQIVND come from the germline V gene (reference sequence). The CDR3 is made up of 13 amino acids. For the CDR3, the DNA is TGTGCCAGTAGTAGGGACAGGGAGGCTACGCAGTATTTT. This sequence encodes CASSRDREATQYF.

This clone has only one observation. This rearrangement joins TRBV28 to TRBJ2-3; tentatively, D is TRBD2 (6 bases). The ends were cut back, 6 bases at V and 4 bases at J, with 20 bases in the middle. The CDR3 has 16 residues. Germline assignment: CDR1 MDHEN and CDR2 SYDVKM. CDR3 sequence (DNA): TGTGCCAGCAGCTACCCTTCCGGGGGTCCGCCAGATACGCAGTATTTT. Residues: CASSYPSGGPPDTQYF.

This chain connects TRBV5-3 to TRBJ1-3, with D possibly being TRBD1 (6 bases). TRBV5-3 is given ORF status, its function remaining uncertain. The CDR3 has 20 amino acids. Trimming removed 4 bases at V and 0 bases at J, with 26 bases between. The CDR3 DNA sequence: TGTGCCAGAAGCGAAAAATCGACAGGAGAACCAACATGCTCTGGAAACACCATATATTTT. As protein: CARSEKSTGEPTCSGNTIYF.

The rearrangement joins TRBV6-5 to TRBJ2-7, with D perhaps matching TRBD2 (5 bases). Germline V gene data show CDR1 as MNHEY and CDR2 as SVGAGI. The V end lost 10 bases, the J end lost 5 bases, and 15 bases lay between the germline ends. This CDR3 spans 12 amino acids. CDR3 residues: CATLALANEQYF. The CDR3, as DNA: TGTGCCACCTTGGCCCTAGCAAACGAGCAGTACTTC.

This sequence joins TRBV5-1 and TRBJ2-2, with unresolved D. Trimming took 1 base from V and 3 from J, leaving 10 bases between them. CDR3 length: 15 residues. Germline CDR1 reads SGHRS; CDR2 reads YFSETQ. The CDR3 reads CASSLIPSDTGELFF. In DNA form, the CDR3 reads TGCGCCAGCAGCTTGATTCCCAGCGACACCGGGGAGCTGTTTTTT.

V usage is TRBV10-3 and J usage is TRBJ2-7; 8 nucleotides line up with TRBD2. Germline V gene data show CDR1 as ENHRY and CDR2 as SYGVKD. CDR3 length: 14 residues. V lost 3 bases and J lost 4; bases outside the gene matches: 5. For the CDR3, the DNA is TGTGCCATCAGTGATGTAGCGGGGTTGTACGAGCAGTACTTC. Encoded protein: CAISDVAGLYEQYF.